This T cell receptor beta chain was identified during a study of T-cell reconstitution after alpha-beta-depleted transplantation in children. Per germline, CDR1 LGHNA and CDR2 YSLEER. This CDR3 has 13 amino acids. V gave up 3 bases and J gave up 2 bases, with 8 bases separating them. This clonotype has just a few counts. Unique molecular identifiers were used in preparing the TCRbeta library. TCRdb reanalysed the PCR reads using MiXCR and keeps one entry per CDR3 protein. The table has about 980,000 distinct CDR3 sequences, roughly 29% seen once. The material was PBMCs, mostly from graft donor cells, obtained 360 days after TCRalphabeta/CD19-depleted stem cell transplant. This clonotype was sampled from a boy in the first two years of life who had a stem cell transplant for SCID, so the T cells may come from the graft donor. The J gene is TRBJ2-7, the V gene TRBV4-3; no definite D call. DNA for the CDR3: TGCGCCAGCAGCCAGACAAGGACCTACGAGCAGTACTTC. This translates into CASSQTRTYEQYF.